The 3 T cell receptor beta chains in this list originate from one sample, sequenced in a study of a mutant IDH1 vaccine in newly diagnosed glioma. The time point is: week 5, during vaccination. Topical imiquimod accompanied each vaccine dose, which consisted of 300 ug of mutant IDH1 20-mer peptide. No antigens are known for them. Profiled with immunoSEQ multiplex PCR; TCRdb holds only in-frame clones, not every one. The profile shows some 55,000 clones, approximately 90% of them singletons. The sequencing here drew on PBMCs, taken from a glioma patient whose treatment included an IDH1 peptide vaccine. The receptor source for this set is a woman in her 40s with glioma.

CDR3 DNA sequence: TGCAGCGTTGCGGGGAGCTATGGCTACACCTTC. Encoded protein: CSVAGSYGYTF. The chain has TRBV29-1 and TRBJ1-2; D unresolved. CDR3 length equals 11 residues. Germline V gene data show CDR1 as SQVTM and CDR2 as ANQGSEA. The germline V and J ends were trimmed by 4 bases and 4 bases, with 7 bases remaining between them.

This chain joins TRBV6-1 and TRBJ2-7; 9 nucleotides agree with TRBD1. In germline, CDR1 is MNHNS, CDR2 SASEGT. Trimming cost V 1 base and J 3 bases; bases outside gene matches: 7. The CDR3 consists of 16 residues. CDR3: CASSEGRGQGNYEQYF. CDR3 DNA sequence: TGTGCCAGCAGTGAAGGAAGAGGACAGGGGAACTACGAGCAGTACTTC.

This rearrangement joins TRBV5-6 to TRBJ1-2; D is unclear. The V end lost 0 bases, the J end lost 2 bases, and 8 bases lay between the germline ends. The length of the CDR3 is 14 residues. Germline lookup yields CDR1 SGHDT and CDR2 YYEEEE. In DNA, the CDR3 is TGTGCCAGCAGCTTGGCTATCCCGAACTATGGCTACACCTTC. This sequence encodes CASSLAIPNYGYTF.